One and the same sample provided the 24 T cell receptor beta chains below, sequenced in a study of CD8+CD57+ T cells in acquired aplastic anemia. The use of genomic DNA as template underpinned the TCR beta VDJ and CDR3 profiling. Each CDR3 protein gets one entry after TCRdb re-called the reads with MiXCR. The sample carries about 220,000 distinct CDR3 sequences, approximately 45% recorded once. The patients chosen for sequencing had shown expansion of CD8+CD57+ cells (detected by flow cytometry). The sample was sorted CD4+, CD8+, or CD8+CD57+ T cells (not recorded which) from PBMCs. The receptors were gathered from a human donor with aplastic anemia.

V usage is TRBV7-8 and J usage is TRBJ2-7; tentatively, D is TRBD2 (6 bases). CDR1 is SGHVS, CDR2 FQNEAQ, per germline. This CDR3 is built from 16 residues. The germline V and J ends were trimmed by 9 bases and 2 bases, with 23 bases remaining between them. In nucleotides, the CDR3 is TGTGCCAGTAGCGGTCTCTCCGGGACCGCCGCCTACGAGCAGTACTTC. It codes for CASSGLSGTAAYEQYF.

This clonotype was detected only a few times. The chain links TRBV27 to TRBJ1-3; no clear D. CDR3 length equals 13 residues. Per germline, CDR1 MNHEY and CDR2 SMNVEV (reference sequence). V was pared by 6 bases and J by 0 bases, with 6 bases between. CDR3 DNA sequence: TGTGCCAGCAGGGAGTACTCTGGAAACACCATATATTTT. Translated, it gives CASREYSGNTIYF.

Of note for this clonotype: Given a much more abundant clone one base away, this may be a read error. The CDR3 carries no conserved terminal phenylalanine or tryptophan, so it likely arises from a read error. The V call is TRBV5-5, the J call TRBJ2-7, with D possibly TRBD1 on 5 matching bases. Between the trimmed V and J ends, which lost 4 bases and 4 bases, there was a span of 9 bases. This CDR3 contains 12 residues. Germline values: CDR1 SGHKS, CDR2 YYEKEE (reference sequence). CDR3 amino acids: CASSHKGYEQYL. The CDR3 nucleotides are TGTGCCAGCAGCCACAAGGGGTACGAGCAGTACCTC.

This clonotype was detected many times. V usage is TRBV6-2 or TRBV6-3 and J usage is TRBJ1-1, with 9 bases fitting TRBD1. V dropped 0 bases and J dropped 1; count of bases not matched to a gene: 3. This CDR3 is built from 16 residues. Germline V gives CDR1 MNHEY, CDR2 SVGEGT. CDR3 in DNA: TGTGCCAGCAGTTACTCGATGACAGGGGGGAACACTGAAGCTTTCTTT. This sequence encodes CASSYSMTGGNTEAFF.

The rearrangement links TRBV10-3 to TRBJ2-1, with 12 bases that match TRBD2. CDR1 and CDR2 (germline): ENHRY, SYGVKD. Trimming at V came to 5 bases and at J to 7 bases, leaving 6 bases not matched to a gene. The CDR3 covers 15 residues. This CDR3 is CAISPTSGGPNEQFF. The CDR3 DNA follows: TGTGCCATCAGTCCGACTAGCGGGGGTCCAAATGAGCAGTTCTTC.

On this clonotype: A much larger clone lies one base from this, so it may be a read error. The J gene is TRBJ2-4, the V gene TRBV23-1; 10 nucleotides match TRBD2. TRBV23-1 is filed as an ORF, its function uncertain. There are 16 residues in the CDR3. The V and J ends lost 11 bases and 1 base, in that order; junction bases with no gene match: 11. For the CDR3, the DNA is TGCGCCGGCATTCCTAGCGGGAGTGAGGCCAAAAACATTCAGTACTTC. Translation gives CAGIPSGSEAKNIQYF.

This clonotype was detected a few times. A much larger clonotype is one base distant, so this may be a read error. CDR3 in DNA: TGTGCCAGCAGTGAAGAGACCCAGTACTTC. Translating it yields CASSEETQYF. The chain couples TRBV6-5 to TRBJ2-5; D gene uncertain. Trimming took off 5 bases at V and 3 bases at J, with 1 base between the two ends. Germline V gene sequence: CDR1 MNHEY, CDR2 SVGAGI. CDR3 length: 10 amino acids.

The genes are TRBV6-2 or TRBV6-3 and TRBJ1-1; D remains ambiguous. V lost 5 bases to trimming and J lost 7 bases, with 14 bases between them. This CDR3 has 13 amino acids. The germline CDR1 and CDR2 sequences are MNHEY and SVGEGT. Here the CDR3 reads CASSHPPPSEAFF. DNA for the CDR3: TGTGCCAGCAGTCACCCCCCACCCAGTGAAGCTTTCTTT.

The gene calls are TRBV20-1 and TRBJ2-5; TRBD1 agrees at 8 bases. J lost 1 base, V lost 0 bases, and 7 bases had no gene match. Germline CDR1 DFQATT, CDR2 SNEGSKA (reference sequence). The CDR3 totals 16 residues. The CDR3 DNA reads as TGCAGTGCTAGAGATCGGTACAGGGGGTTCCAAGAGACCCAGTACTTC. Residues: CSARDRYRGFQETQYF.

This clonotype was counted at least ten times. This chain uses TRBV5-1 with TRBJ1-1; D gene ambiguous. The germline CDR1 and CDR2 sequences are SGHRS and YFSETQ. V was trimmed by 3 bases and J by 4 bases, leaving 19 bases between them. The CDR3 sequence is 16 residues long. In nucleotides, the CDR3 is TGCGCCAGCAGCTCCCGGGCCGAGGGTTGGACCACTGAAGCTTTCTTT. It is translated as CASSSRAEGWTTEAFF.

Only a few counts were recorded for this clonotype. The chain has TRBV7-9 and TRBJ2-1, with TRBD1 matching over 10 bases. There are 18 residues in the CDR3. The germline V gene has CDR1 SEHNR and CDR2 FQNEAQ (reference sequence). The V and J ends lost 5 bases and 6 bases, in that order; junction bases with no gene match: 16. The CDR3 DNA follows: TGTGCCAGCAGCCACTTACATTTGGGACAGGGGTTTTTCAATGAGCAGTTCTTC. Translating it yields CASSHLHLGQGFFNEQFF.

This rearrangement joins TRBV20-1 to TRBJ2-7, with D maybe TRBD2 (6 bases). V was shortened by 6 bases and J by 0 bases, with 15 bases between the two germline ends. The CDR3 length is 14 residues. In germline, CDR1 is DFQATT, CDR2 SNEGSKA (reference sequence). CDR3 loop: CSATPRGFSYEQYF. The CDR3 nucleotides read TGCAGTGCAACCCCACGGGGGTTCTCCTACGAGCAGTACTTC.

A remark on this clonotype: With a much larger clone just one base away, this may be a read error. V usage is TRBV9 and J usage is TRBJ1-2; D is possibly TRBD1 (6 bases). The CDR3 has 14 residues. V lost 5 bases and J 6 bases, leaving 17 bases between the germline ends. Germline lookup yields CDR1 SGDLS and CDR2 YYNGEE. Here the CDR3 DNA reads TGTGCCAGCAGGCAAGATTTACAGGGTGATGGCTACACCTTC. Translated, it gives CASRQDLQGDGYTF.

This chain connects TRBV9 to TRBJ1-1; D is unclear. The CDR3 totals 14 residues. V was clipped by 2 bases and J by 4 bases, with 12 bases between them. Looked up from germline, CDR1 is SGDLS and CDR2 is YYNGEE. CDR3 DNA: TGTGCCAGCAGCGTTGCCCCGACAAGCACTGAAGCTTTCTTT. Translated, it gives CASSVAPTSTEAFF.

The sample holds a few counts of this clonotype. The chain joins TRBV3-1 to TRBJ1-2; tentative D call: TRBD1 (5 bases). V was cut by 4 bases and J by 3 bases, with 12 bases left in between. The CDR3 totals 14 residues. Germline V gene sequence: CDR1 LGHDT, CDR2 YNNKEL (reference sequence). CDR3 region: CASSPGEGYYGYTF. The CDR3 bases are TGTGCCAGCAGCCCGGGGGAGGGTTACTATGGCTACACCTTC.

The V gene is TRBV6-6, the J gene TRBJ2-1; 11 bases are shared with TRBD1. CDR1 and CDR2 from the germline V gene are MNHNY and SVGAGI (reference sequence). CDR3 length: 14 amino acids. V lost 5 bases, J lost 8 bases, and 5 bases stayed unmatched. For the CDR3, the DNA is TGTGCCAGCAGTCACGGACAGGGGGCCTATGAGCAGTTCTTC. Its translation: CASSHGQGAYEQFF.

This chain links TRBV10-3 with TRBJ1-2; perhaps TRBD1 as D (6 bases). Germline-derived CDR1 and CDR2 are ENHRY and SYGVKD. This CDR3 has 12 amino acids. V dropped 3 bases and J dropped 6 bases, with 8 bases sitting between them. This CDR3 is CAISDRGDGYTF. In nucleotides, the CDR3 is TGTGCCATCAGTGACAGGGGTGATGGCTACACCTTC.

A note on this clonotype: This clone may be a read error of a much larger clone one base away. The V and J genes are TRBV11-1 and TRBJ2-7, with 7 nucleotides matching TRBD2. The CDR3 has 17 amino acids. Germline V gene sequence: CDR1 SGHAT, CDR2 FQDESV (reference sequence). The CDR3 here is CASSQEEASGIRYEQYF. CDR3 nucleotides: TGCGCCAGCAGCCAAGAGGAGGCTAGCGGTATTCGCTACGAGCAGTACTTC.

In this sample, this clonotype turned up many times. The CDR3 sequence is CASTKWGSSSSYNEQFF. DNA for the CDR3: TGTGCCAGCACCAAGTGGGGGTCTTCGAGCTCCTACAATGAGCAGTTCTTC. The chain combines TRBV2 with TRBJ2-1; D may correspond to TRBD1 or TRBD2 (5 bases each). The ends were cut back, 7 bases at V and 0 bases at J, with 19 bases in the middle. CDR3 length equals 17 residues. Germline lookup yields CDR1 SNHLY and CDR2 FYNNEI.

This clonotype has at least ten counts. V usage is TRBV6-1 and J usage is TRBJ1-5; D is unresolved. Trimming removed 6 bases from V and 5 bases from J, with 17 bases in between. CDR1 is MNHNS, CDR2 SASEGT, per germline. The CDR3 extends over 15 amino acids. CDR3 in amino acids: CASSNLPDGDQPQHF. In DNA form, the CDR3 reads TGTGCCAGCAGCAACCTCCCTGACGGCGATCAGCCCCAGCATTTT.

The rearrangement joins TRBV7-2 to TRBJ2-7, with 7 nucleotides matching TRBD2. Per germline, CDR1 SGHTA and CDR2 FQGNSA. The CDR3 consists of 15 residues. Trimming took 4 bases from V and 5 from J; bases not matched to a gene: 11. CDR3 bases: TGTGCCAGCAGCTCCTCTGCGGGGGTCCAGGACGAGCAGTACTTC. This translates into CASSSSAGVQDEQYF.

Details on this clonotype: This may stem from a read error, because a much larger clone lies one nucleotide away. The V call is TRBV6-1, the J call TRBJ2-7; TRBD2 matches 12 bases. Germline CDR1 and CDR2: MNHNS and SASEGT. V dropped 6 bases and J dropped 5; count of bases not matched to a gene: 5. The CDR3 extends over 14 amino acids. CDR3 amino acids: CASSPTSGGHEQYF. CDR3 nucleotide sequence: TGTGCCAGCAGCCCGACTAGCGGGGGCCACGAGCAGTACTTC.

This clonotype was seen many times. The chain employs TRBV11-3 and TRBJ2-1, with 10 bases aligning to TRBD2. The CDR3 runs 16 residues. The ends lost 2 bases at V and 4 bases at J; junction bases unmatched: 5. From germline, CDR1 is SGHNT and CDR2 YENEEA. The CDR3 here is CASSLKREGHYNEQFF. CDR3 bases: TGTGCCAGCAGCTTAAAGCGGGAGGGCCATTACAATGAGCAGTTCTTC.

The chain uses TRBV11-3 and TRBJ2-7; 7 bases map to TRBD1. The ends lost 5 bases at V and 2 bases at J; junction bases unmatched: 6. CDR3 length: 14 residues. Germline V gene lookup returns CDR1 SGHNT and CDR2 YENEEA. The CDR3 spells CASSPAGTAYEQYF. Written as DNA, the CDR3 is TGTGCCAGCAGCCCCGCCGGGACAGCCTACGAGCAGTACTTC.